The TCR beta chain under discussion was sequenced for a study of CD8 T cells in Susac syndrome. RNA, at roughly 0.5 to 1 ug, was reverse transcribed with random hexamers. The TCR beta CDR3 was amplified by immunoSEQ multiplex PCR across 54 Vbeta, 13 Jbeta. MiXCR was run by TCRdb on the immunoSEQ multiplex PCR reads, yielding one entry per CDR3 protein. This sample has about 400,000 distinct CDR3 sequences, with 85% found just once. This CDR3 comprises 15 residues. With V trimmed by 4 bases and J by 3 bases, 9 bases remained unmatched. Germline CDR1 MNHEY, CDR2 SMNVEV (reference sequence). In the multiple sclerosis control group, patients were treatment-naive and had stable or active relapsing-remitting disease. In contrast to the negatively isolated CD8+ and CD4+ T cells, TEMRA cells were FACS-enriched. The study, taken as a whole, reports: It was acknowledged in the study that the number of individuals who were included in its TCR sequencing and HLA analysis was relatively small.

In the case of this clonotype: The antigen remains unidentified.

The TCR sequence derives from a human donor with multiple sclerosis. The sequencing sample was made of CD8+ T cells from PBMCs. The V and J genes are TRBV27 and TRBJ2-7; the match to TRBD1 covers 7 bases. This CDR3 is CASSWGTGALYEQYF. CDR3 coding DNA: TGTGCCAGCAGTTGGGGAACAGGGGCGCTCTACGAGCAGTACTTC.